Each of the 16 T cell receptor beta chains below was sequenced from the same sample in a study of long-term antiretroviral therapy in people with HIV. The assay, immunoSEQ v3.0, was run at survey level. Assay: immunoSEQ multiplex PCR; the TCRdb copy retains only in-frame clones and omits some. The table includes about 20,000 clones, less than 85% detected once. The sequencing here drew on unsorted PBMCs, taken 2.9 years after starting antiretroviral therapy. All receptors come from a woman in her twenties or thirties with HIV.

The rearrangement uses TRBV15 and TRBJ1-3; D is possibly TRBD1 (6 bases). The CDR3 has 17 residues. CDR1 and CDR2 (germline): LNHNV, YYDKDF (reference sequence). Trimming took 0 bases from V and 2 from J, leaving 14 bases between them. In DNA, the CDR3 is TGTGCCACCAGCAGAGATCGGGGGGGGCAAACTGGAAACACCATATATTTT. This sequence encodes CATSRDRGGQTGNTIYF.

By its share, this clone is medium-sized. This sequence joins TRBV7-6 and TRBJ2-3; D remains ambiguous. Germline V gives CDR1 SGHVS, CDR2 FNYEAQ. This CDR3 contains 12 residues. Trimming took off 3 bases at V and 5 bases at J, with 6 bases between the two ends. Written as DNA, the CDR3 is TGTGCCAGCAGCTTCACGGTAGATACGCAGTATTTT. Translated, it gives CASSFTVDTQYF.

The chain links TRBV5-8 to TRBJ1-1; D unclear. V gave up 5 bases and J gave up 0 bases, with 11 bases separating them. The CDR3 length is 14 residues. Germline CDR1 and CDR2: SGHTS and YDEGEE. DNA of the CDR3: TGTGCCAGCAGTTCAGATCCAATGAACACTGAAGCTTTCTTT. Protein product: CASSSDPMNTEAFF.

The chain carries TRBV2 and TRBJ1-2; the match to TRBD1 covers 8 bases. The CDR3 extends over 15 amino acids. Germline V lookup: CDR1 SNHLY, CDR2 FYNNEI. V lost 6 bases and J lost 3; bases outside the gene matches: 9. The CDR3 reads CASRPRTGSYYGYTF. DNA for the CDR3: TGTGCCAGCAGGCCCAGGACAGGGTCTTACTATGGCTACACCTTC.

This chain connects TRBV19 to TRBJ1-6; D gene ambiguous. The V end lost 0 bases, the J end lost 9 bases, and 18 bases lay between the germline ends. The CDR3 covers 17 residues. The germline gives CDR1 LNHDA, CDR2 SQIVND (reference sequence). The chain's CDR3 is CASSIDQEPPNLSPLHF. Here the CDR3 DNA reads TGTGCCAGTAGTATAGACCAGGAACCGCCTAACCTTTCACCCCTCCACTTT. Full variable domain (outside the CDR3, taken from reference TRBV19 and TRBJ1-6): DGGITQSPKYLFRKEGQNVTLSCEQNLNHDAMYWYRQDPGQGLRLIYYSQIVNDFQKGDIAEGYSVSREKKESFPLTVTSAQKNPTAFYLCASSIDQEPPNLSPLHFGNGTRLTVT.

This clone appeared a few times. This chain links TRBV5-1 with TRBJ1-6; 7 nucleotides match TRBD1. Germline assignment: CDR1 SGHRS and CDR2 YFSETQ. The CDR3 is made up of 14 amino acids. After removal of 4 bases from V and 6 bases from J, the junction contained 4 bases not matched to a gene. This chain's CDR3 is CASSAGTVNSPLHF. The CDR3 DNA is TGCGCCAGCAGCGCCGGGACAGTTAATTCACCCCTCCACTTT.

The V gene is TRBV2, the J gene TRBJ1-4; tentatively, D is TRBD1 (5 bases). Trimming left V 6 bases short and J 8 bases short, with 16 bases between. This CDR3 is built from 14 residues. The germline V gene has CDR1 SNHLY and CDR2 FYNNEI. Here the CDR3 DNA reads TGTGCCAGCAGGGCTGAGGGACTCGGGGAAAAACTGTTTTTT. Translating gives CASRAEGLGEKLFF.

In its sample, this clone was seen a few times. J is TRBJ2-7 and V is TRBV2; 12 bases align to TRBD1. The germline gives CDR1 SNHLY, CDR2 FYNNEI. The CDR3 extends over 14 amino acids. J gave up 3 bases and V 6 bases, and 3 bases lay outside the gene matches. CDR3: CASRGTGGFYEQYV. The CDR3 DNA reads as TGTGCCAGCAGGGGGACAGGGGGCTTCTACGAGCAGTACGTC.

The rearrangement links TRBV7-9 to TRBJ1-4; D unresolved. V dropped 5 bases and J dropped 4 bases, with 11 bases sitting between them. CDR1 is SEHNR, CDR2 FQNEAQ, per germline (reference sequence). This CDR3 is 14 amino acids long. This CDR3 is CASSPEGLNEKLFF. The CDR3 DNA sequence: TGTGCCAGCAGCCCAGAGGGCCTTAATGAAAAACTGTTTTTT.

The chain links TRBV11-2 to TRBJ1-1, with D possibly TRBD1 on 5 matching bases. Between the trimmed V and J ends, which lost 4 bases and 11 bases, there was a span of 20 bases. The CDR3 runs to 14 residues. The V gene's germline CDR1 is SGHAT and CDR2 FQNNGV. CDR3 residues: CASSSQPGRGEAFF. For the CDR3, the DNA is TGTGCCAGCAGCTCACAACCGGGACGGGGTGAGGCTTTCTTT.

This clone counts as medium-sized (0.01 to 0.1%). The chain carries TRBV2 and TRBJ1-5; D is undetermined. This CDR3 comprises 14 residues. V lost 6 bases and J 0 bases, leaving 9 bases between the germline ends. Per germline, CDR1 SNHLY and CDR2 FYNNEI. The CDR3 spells CASSESYSNQPQHF. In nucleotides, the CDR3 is TGTGCCAGCAGCGAATCTTATAGCAATCAGCCCCAGCATTTT.

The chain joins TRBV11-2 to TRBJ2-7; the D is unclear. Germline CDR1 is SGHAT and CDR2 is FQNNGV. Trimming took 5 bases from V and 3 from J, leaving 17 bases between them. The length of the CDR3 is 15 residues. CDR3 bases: TGTGCCAGCAGCCTCCTTCTGGGCCGAAACTACGAGCAGTACGTC. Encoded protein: CASSLLLGRNYEQYV.

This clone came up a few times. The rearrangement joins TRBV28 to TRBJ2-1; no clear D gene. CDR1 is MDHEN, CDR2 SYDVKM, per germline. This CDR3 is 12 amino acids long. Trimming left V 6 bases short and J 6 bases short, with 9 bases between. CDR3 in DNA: TGTGCCAGCAGGGCAAACCCCAATGAGCAGTTCTTC. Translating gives CASRANPNEQFF.

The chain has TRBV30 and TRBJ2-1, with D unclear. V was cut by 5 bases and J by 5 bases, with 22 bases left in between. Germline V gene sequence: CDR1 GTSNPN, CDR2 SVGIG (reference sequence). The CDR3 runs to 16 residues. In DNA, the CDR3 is TGTGCCTGGGACCGAAGATCCGGACGCAAGAACAATGAGCAGTTCTTC. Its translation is CAWDRRSGRKNNEQFF.

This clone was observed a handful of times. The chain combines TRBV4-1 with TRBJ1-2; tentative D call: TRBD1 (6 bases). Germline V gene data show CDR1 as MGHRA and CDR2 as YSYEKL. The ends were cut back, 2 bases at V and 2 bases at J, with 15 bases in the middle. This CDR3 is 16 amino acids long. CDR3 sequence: CASSQSDSLSNYGYTF. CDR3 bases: TGCGCCAGCAGCCAATCGGACAGTCTGTCGAACTATGGCTACACCTTC.

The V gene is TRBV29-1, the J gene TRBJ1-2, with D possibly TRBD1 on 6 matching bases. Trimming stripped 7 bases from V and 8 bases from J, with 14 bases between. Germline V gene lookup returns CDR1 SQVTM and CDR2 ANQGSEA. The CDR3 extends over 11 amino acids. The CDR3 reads CSAMGAEGYTF. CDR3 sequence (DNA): TGCAGCGCGATGGGGGCAGAGGGCTACACCTTC. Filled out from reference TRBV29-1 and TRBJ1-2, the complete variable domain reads SAVISQKPSRDICQRGTSLTIQCQVDSQVTMMFWYRQQPGQSLTLIATANQGSEATYESGFVIDKFPISRPNLTFSTLTVSNMSPEDSSIYLCSAMGAEGYTFGSGTRLTVV.